This TCR beta chain was identified during a study of blood T cell repertoires in COVID-19. Study in general: Italy, Spain and the United States were the sources of the convalescent and acute COVID-19 samples. From T cells, B-cell-depleted T cells, or PBMCs came the material, which was cDNA or gDNA.

The assay was immunoSEQ multiplex PCR, and TCRdb's table has in-frame clones only and misses some. The sample carries about 240,000 clones, about 86% recorded once. The source of this sequence is a man aged 60 to 69 with acute or convalescent COVID-19. The source material was peripheral blood.

CDR3 DNA: TGTGCCAGCAGCTTAGATCGGGGGTTGGGGACCCAGTACTTC. Its protein is CASSLDRGLGTQYF. The chain couples TRBV11-3 to TRBJ2-5, with a weak D call TRBD2 (6 bases). Trimming stripped 0 bases from V and 7 bases from J, with 12 bases between. The CDR3 spans 14 residues. Germline loops: CDR1 SGHNT, CDR2 YENEEA. The full variable domain, completed using reference TRBV11-3 and TRBJ2-5, is EAGVVQSPRYKIIEKKQPVAFWCNPISGHNTLYWYLQNLGQGPELLIRYENEEAVDDSQLPKDRFSAERLKGVDSTLKIQPAELGDSAVYLCASSLDRGLGTQYFGPGTRLLVL.